Sequencing of this T cell receptor (beta chain) was carried out in a study of radiotherapy plus CTLA-4 blockade in lung cancer. Study context: For less than 20% of patients, objective responses occurred, and about 33% had disease control.

With respect to this clone: The antigen remains undetermined.

Repertoires were generated with immunoSEQ multiplex PCR, while TCRdb's copy carries only in-frame clones and drops some. The sample lists 90,000 to 100,000 clones, approximately 82% occurring once. Points from the study as a whole: Early blood T cell clone changes and increased post-radiation serum interferon-beta were reportedly the strongest response predictors. Blood TCR clones of tumor origin expanded after radiotherapy plus ipilimumab.

V lost 3 bases and J lost 5, with 14 bases in between. Germline values: CDR1 KGHSH, CDR2 LQKENI. The CDR3 has 15 amino acids. This material consisted of peripheral blood, taken from a patient treated with radiotherapy plus ipilimumab. This chain joins TRBV18 and TRBJ2-1, with a weak D call TRBD2 (6 bases). This sequence originates from a human donor with non-small cell lung cancer that progressed on radiotherapy plus ipilimumab. CDR3 region: CASSPQGLADNEQFF. DNA of the CDR3: TGTGCCAGCTCACCGCAGGGACTGGCTGACAATGAGCAGTTCTTC.